This record covers a single T cell receptor (beta chain). Sequencing was performed with immunoSEQ multiplex PCR; in TCRdb, only in-frame clones are kept and a portion is missing. The sample includes some 340,000 clones, approximately 86% of them seen just once. Treatment in this sample: around 19 received Ad26.COV2.S at low or high dose, single or two shots; 5 received placebo; per-sample allocation not given. Sampling occurred on day 63 after the first vaccine or placebo injection. The record originates from a study of Ad26.COV2.S vaccination and SARS-CoV-2 variants. The source material was peripheral blood, sampled in a trial of Ad26.COV2.S vaccine versus placebo. This sequence was found in a person between 18 and 65 years old who received the Ad26.COV2.S COVID-19 vaccine or a placebo.

CDR3 in amino acids: CASSFRPYEQYF. Written as DNA, the CDR3 is TGTGCCAGCAGCTTCAGACCCTACGAGCAGTACTTC. The V and J genes are TRBV7-2 and TRBJ2-7; D gene ambiguous. The CDR3 consists of 12 residues. V lost 3 bases and J 2 bases, leaving 5 bases between the germline ends. Germline CDR1 reads SGHTA; CDR2 reads FQGNSA.